Reported below is one T cell receptor beta chain. This sample is part of a study of shared clonotypes between healthy human individuals. The naive CD8 population came from CD45RO-negative cells selected for CCR7, without terminally differentiated effector memory CD45RA+ cells. The repertoire was sequenced with immunoSEQ multiplex PCR; TCRdb's copy has only in-frame clones and lacks some. The sample includes about 2 million clones, 85% to 95% of them seen just once. The CDR3 length is 14 residues. Germline loops: CDR1 SNHLY, CDR2 FYNNEI. The V segment lost 3 bases and the J segment 7 bases; nucleotides outside the gene matches: 7.

The chain employs TRBV2 and TRBJ2-3; TRBD1 matches at 7 bases. The specimen was naive CD8+ T cells sorted from blood. The receptor was derived from a man between 18 and 29 years old in good health. The CDR3 region is CASSDRDRGNTQYF. The CDR3 region has the DNA TGTGCCAGCAGTGATCGGGACAGAGGAAATACGCAGTATTTT.